This entry features one T cell receptor (beta chain) sequence. The CDR3 runs 16 residues. The germline V gene has CDR1 SGHTA and CDR2 FQGNSA. The junction had 7 bases not matched to a gene; V was cut back by 3 bases and J by 3 bases. Profiling relied on immunoSEQ multiplex PCR, and the TCRdb table lists in-frame clones only, not all of them. Here the sample spans nearly 300,000 clones, roughly 91% being singletons. Residents of approximately 25 US areas, aged about 18 to 89 years, made up the participants. Cohorts were based on clinical histories the participants reported. The record originates from a study of blood T cell repertoires in COVID-19. Turning to the study itself: T cells, B-cell-depleted T cells, or PBMCs supplied cDNA or gDNA.

The V gene is TRBV7-2, the J gene TRBJ2-3; 9 bases are a match to TRBD1. Input material: PBMCs or T cells enriched from blood (not recorded which). This TCR derives from a woman between 45 and 60 years old who had been exposed to COVID-19. For the CDR3, the DNA is TGTGCCAGCAGCTTCACCGGGACAGGGATAACAGATACGCAGTATTTT. Protein product: CASSFTGTGITDTQYF.